The TCR beta chain under discussion was sequenced for a study of spatial heterogeneity in lung cancer. This CDR3 is 14 amino acids long. The germline CDR1 and CDR2 sequences are SGDLS and YYNGEE. V lost 4 bases and J lost 2, with 12 bases in between. This clonotype is medium-sized (0.01 to 0.1%) within its sample. Its antigen is undetermined. Regarding time point: sample taken at primary tumor resection. Study-wide results and limits: Intratumoral expanded alpha and beta TCR counts were found to track tumor mutation counts.

Each CDR3 protein gets one entry after TCRdb re-called the 5' RACE reads with MiXCR. The sample lists some 800 distinct CDR3 sequences; under 8.5% were seen once. Sequenced material: lung tumor tissue, taken at surgery. The chain employs TRBV9 and TRBJ1-2; D not certain. The TCR sequence derives from a female donor with early-stage non-small cell lung cancer. In DNA form, the CDR3 reads TGTGCCAGCAGCCGTAGAACGGGGAACTATGGCTACACCTTC. This codes for CASSRRTGNYGYTF.